Listed here are 20 T cell receptor beta chains from one sample, sequenced in a study of blood T cell repertoires in COVID-19. Repertoires were generated with immunoSEQ multiplex PCR, while TCRdb's copy carries only in-frame clones and drops some. The table includes about 260,000 clones, approximately 87% detected once. The sample was peripheral blood. These receptors were collected from a man aged 60-69 years who had recovered from COVID-19.

This clone came up once. V is TRBV9 and J is TRBJ2-4; D may be TRBD2 (6 bases). The CDR3 is made up of 15 amino acids. The germline CDR1 and CDR2 sequences are SGDLS and YYNGEE. V lost 4 bases and J lost 0, with 11 bases in between. CDR3 in amino acids: CASSQGTLAKNIQYF. The CDR3 DNA is TGTGCCAGCAGCCAAGGGACTTTAGCCAAAAACATTCAGTACTTC.

The gene calls are TRBV19 and TRBJ1-5; a possible D gene is TRBD1 (5 bases). The V and J ends lost 2 bases and 1 base respectively, with 9 bases between them. The CDR3 loop spans 15 amino acids. Germline V gene sequence: CDR1 LNHDA, CDR2 SQIVND (reference sequence). CDR3 loop: CASSITRASNQPQHF. The CDR3 DNA sequence: TGTGCCAGTAGTATAACCAGGGCGAGCAATCAGCCCCAGCATTTT.

The CDR3 loop is CASSLLGSDNEQFF. CDR3 sequence (DNA): TGTGCCAGCAGCCTTTTGGGGAGCGACAATGAGCAGTTCTTC. This chain links TRBV6-6 with TRBJ2-1; possible D gene TRBD2, 5 bases. The CDR3 loop spans 14 amino acids. Trimming took 6 bases from V and 5 from J, leaving 14 bases between them. The V gene's germline CDR1 is MNHNY and CDR2 SVGAGI (reference sequence).

This chain connects TRBV2 to TRBJ2-7; 10 bases are a match to TRBD2. The V and J ends lost 6 bases and 4 bases, in that order; junction bases with no gene match: 9. Germline V CDR1 and CDR2: SNHLY, FYNNEI. There are 15 residues in the CDR3. CDR3 sequence: CASSAQAGGPYEQYF. CDR3 DNA sequence: TGTGCCAGCAGCGCCCAAGCGGGAGGGCCTTACGAGCAGTACTTC.

This clone was observed a few times. The CDR3 DNA reads as TGTGCCATCAGTGAGCAGAGGCCCTACGAGCAGTACTTC. Protein product: CAISEQRPYEQYF. This chain joins TRBV10-3 and TRBJ2-7; D is unclear. Trimming cost V 2 bases and J 2 bases, with 7 bases left between them. The V gene's germline CDR1 is ENHRY and CDR2 SYGVKD. This CDR3 spans 13 amino acids.

The CDR3, as DNA: TGTGCCAGCAGTTACGGCCGGGACATGAGGGGTGAGCAGTACTTC. It translates to CASSYGRDMRGEQYF. The V call is TRBV6-5, the J call TRBJ2-7; weak D call: TRBD1 (6 bases). CDR1 MNHEY and CDR2 SVGAGI come from the germline V gene. The CDR3 runs to 15 residues. Between the trimmed V and J ends, which lost 2 bases and 7 bases, there was a span of 18 bases.

This clone was observed once. The chain has TRBV9 and TRBJ2-6, with D uncertain. CDR1 and CDR2 (germline): SGDLS, YYNGEE. V was cut by 0 bases and J by 0 bases, with 10 bases left in between. The CDR3 sequence is 17 residues long. This chain's CDR3 is CASSVALRGSGANVLTF. The CDR3 DNA is TGTGCCAGCAGCGTAGCGCTCCGCGGCTCTGGGGCCAACGTCCTGACTTTC.

The V call is TRBV18, the J call TRBJ2-5; 7 bases agree with TRBD2. In germline, CDR1 is KGHSH, CDR2 LQKENI. The CDR3 spans 16 residues. V dropped 3 bases and J dropped 3; count of bases not matched to a gene: 10. DNA of the CDR3: TGTGCCAGCTCACCGAACCGGTTCGGGGGGAAAGAGACCCAGTACTTC. Translation: CASSPNRFGGKETQYF.

The J gene is TRBJ2-5, the V gene TRBV27; 7 bases match TRBD2. The V and J ends lost 6 bases and 6 bases, in that order; junction bases with no gene match: 16. CDR3 length: 16 amino acids. Looked up from germline, CDR1 is MNHEY and CDR2 is SMNVEV (reference sequence). This CDR3 is CASSISLGGGTKTQYF. CDR3 coding DNA: TGTGCCAGCAGCATTTCCCTAGGCGGGGGTACAAAGACCCAGTACTTC.

CDR3 sequence reads: CASRQPGQGALGTEAFF. CDR3 coding DNA: TGTGCCAGCAGGCAACCGGGACAGGGCGCATTGGGCACTGAAGCTTTCTTT. The J gene is TRBJ1-1, the V gene TRBV7-9; TRBD1 agrees at 9 bases. Germline V gene sequence: CDR1 SEHNR, CDR2 FQNEAQ (reference sequence). This CDR3 contains 17 residues. V trimming: 6 bases; J trimming: 4 bases; junction bases outside the gene matches: 15.

The V and J genes are TRBV6-5 and TRBJ1-5; TRBD1 matches at 7 bases. Per the germline V gene, CDR1 is MNHEY and CDR2 is SVGAGI. J was trimmed by 2 bases and V by 5 bases; bases with no gene match: 3. The CDR3 runs 14 residues. CDR3 sequence reads: CASSTTGGNQPQHF. Here the CDR3 DNA reads TGTGCCAGCAGTACAACAGGGGGCAATCAGCCCCAGCATTTT.

The J gene is TRBJ2-1, the V gene TRBV24-1, with D tentatively TRBD2 (5 bases). The germline CDR1 and CDR2 sequences are KGHDR and SFDVKD. This CDR3 contains 16 residues. Between the trimmed V and J ends, which lost 0 bases and 6 bases, there was a span of 14 bases. The CDR3 loop is CATSDLPDYRVNEQFF. The DNA for the CDR3 is TGTGCCACCAGTGATTTGCCTGACTACCGGGTCAATGAGCAGTTCTTC.

V is TRBV28 and J is TRBJ2-3, with 9 bases that match TRBD1. The CDR3 runs to 16 residues. J was trimmed by 3 bases and V by 5 bases; bases with no gene match: 9. From germline, CDR1 is MDHEN and CDR2 SYDVKM. CDR3 in DNA: TGTGCCAGCAGTGCCCCCGGGACAGGGAAAACAGATACGCAGTATTTT. Its translation: CASSAPGTGKTDTQYF.

This clone was seen many times. The J gene is TRBJ2-1, the V gene TRBV24-1; TRBD2 might be the D (6 bases). Germline assignment: CDR1 KGHDR and CDR2 SFDVKD. The CDR3 consists of 15 residues. Trimming stripped 3 bases from V and 7 bases from J, with 15 bases between. CDR3 nucleotides: TGTGCCACCAGTGATGGGCAGGGAGGTCCGAATGAGCAGTTCTTC. Protein sequence: CATSDGQGGPNEQFF.

The chain couples TRBV5-6 to TRBJ1-2; D might be TRBD1 (6 bases). V was clipped by 2 bases and J by 3 bases, with 14 bases between them. The germline gives CDR1 SGHDT, CDR2 YYEEEE. This CDR3 is built from 15 residues. CDR3 sequence reads: CASSFPARGDYGYTF. The DNA for the CDR3 is TGTGCCAGCAGCTTCCCAGCCAGGGGAGACTATGGCTACACCTTC.

This sequence joins TRBV19 and TRBJ2-5; TRBD2 agrees at 9 bases. Trimming cost V 6 bases and J 5 bases; bases outside gene matches: 16. CDR1 is LNHDA, CDR2 SQIVND, per germline (reference sequence). The CDR3 runs 17 residues. The CDR3 DNA follows: TGTGCCAGTAGCCGAGGGGGAAAGCGGGAGGTTTTGGAGACCCAGTACTTC. It is translated as CASSRGGKREVLETQYF.

This clone was picked up one time. V usage is TRBV6-1 and J usage is TRBJ2-7; a possible D gene is TRBD2 (5 bases). This CDR3 has 13 amino acids. Germline-derived CDR1 and CDR2 are MNHNS and SASEGT. The V end was cut by 1 base, the J end by 6 bases, with 10 bases between. The CDR3 bases are TGTGCCAGCAGTGAAGTGGGCGGGCCCGAGCAGTACTTC. As protein: CASSEVGGPEQYF.

The table lists this clone with a few counts. The rearrangement links TRBV28 to TRBJ1-1; D might be TRBD1 (5 bases). Germline CDR1 MDHEN, CDR2 SYDVKM. CDR3 length equals 13 residues. With 4 bases removed from V and 8 bases from J, the gap between germline ends came to 14 bases. The CDR3 DNA is TGTGCCAGCAGTTCCTCGTCCGGGGGAGAAGCTTTCTTT. Translating it yields CASSSSSGGEAFF.

The J gene is TRBJ2-7, the V gene TRBV7-8; 11 nucleotides line up with TRBD1. The CDR3 is 15 residues long. Germline CDR1 reads SGHVS; CDR2 reads FQNEAQ. V trimming: 2 bases; J trimming: 7 bases; junction bases outside the gene matches: 7. The CDR3 loop reads CASSLLRDRGLEQYF. The CDR3 bases are TGTGCCAGCAGCTTACTCCGGGACAGGGGGTTAGAGCAGTACTTC. Together with reference TRBV7-8 and TRBJ2-7, the CDR3 gives the full variable domain: GAGVSQSPRYKVAKRGQDVALRCDPISGHVSLFWYQQALGQGPEFLTYFQNEAQLDKSGLPSDRFFAERPEGSVSTLKIQRTQQEDSAVYLCASSLLRDRGLEQYFGPGTRLTVT.

The chain joins TRBV9 to TRBJ2-7; a weak D match, TRBD1 (5 bases). Trimming took off 2 bases at V and 7 bases at J, with 16 bases between the two ends. The V gene's germline CDR1 is SGDLS and CDR2 YYNGEE. This CDR3 is 14 amino acids long. The chain's CDR3 is CASSVGLGAREQYF. The CDR3 DNA reads as TGTGCCAGCAGCGTGGGCTTAGGGGCTCGAGAGCAGTACTTC.